What follows describes a single TCR beta chain. What it binds is not known. The germline V gene encodes CDR1 SGDLS and CDR2 YYNGEE. V lost 1 base, J lost 4 bases, and 2 bases stayed unmatched. This CDR3 region has 14 residues. These data originate in a study of a mutant IDH1 vaccine in newly diagnosed glioma. Study at large: Eight vaccinations went to patients in weeks 1, 3, 5, 7, 11, 15, 19, 23. Previous treatment comprised radiotherapy, temozolomide, or both, mostly both.

The protocol was immunoSEQ multiplex PCR, while the TCRdb copy is restricted to in-frame clones and leaves out a portion. The repertoire holds about 40,000 clones, with roughly 84% as singletons. Sample time point: week 11, during vaccination. Alongside topical imiquimod, each dose of vaccine comprised 300 ug of mutant IDH1 20-mer peptide. The specimen was PBMCs, collected from a glioma patient whose treatment included an IDH1 peptide vaccine. The clonotype originates from a man in his forties with glioma. This chain joins TRBV9 and TRBJ2-1; 7 bases line up with TRBD1. This chain's CDR3 is CASSVQGDYNEQFF. The CDR3 DNA reads as TGTGCCAGCAGCGTACAGGGGGATTACAATGAGCAGTTCTTC.